These 30 T cell receptor beta chains originate from one sample sequenced in a study of Graves' ophthalmopathy and Graves' hyperthyroidism. Amplification from RNA transcripts yielded the TCR beta CDR3 regions. Amplification began with first-round RT-PCR using HTBI primers, then second-round multiplex PCR was performed. TCRdb called the multiplex PCR reads again in MiXCR, with one record for every CDR3 protein. The repertoire holds approximately 700,000 distinct CDR3 sequences, with 35% to 45% as singletons. Source material: peripheral blood. The receptors come from an adult man with Graves' ophthalmopathy.

Notes on this clonotype: Since the CDR3 does not end with the conserved phenylalanine or tryptophan, this likely comes from a read error. No DNA is shown, since the ends of the CDR3 on it are uncertain; the CDR3 is the one TCRdb lists. The rearrangement joins TRBV24-1 to TRBJ2-6; the table's TRBD1 call for D was not verified on the DNA. The length of the CDR3 is 10 amino acids, counting both ends. Germline V gives CDR1 KGHDR, CDR2 SFDVKD. Here the CDR3 reads CATSDLSRGP.

At least ten counts were recorded for this clonotype. The rearrangement links TRBV19 to TRBJ1-2, with D possibly matching TRBD1 (5 bases). The CDR3 length is 14 residues. V was pared by 7 bases and J by 8 bases, with 20 bases between. Germline loops: CDR1 LNHDA, CDR2 SQIVND (reference sequence). The CDR3: CASIDDSKVFGYTF. CDR3 in DNA: TGTGCCAGTATCGACGACAGTAAAGTCTTCGGCTACACCTTC.

The V and J genes are TRBV30 and TRBJ2-7; D not resolved. The V end lost 0 bases, the J end lost 1 base, and 7 bases lay between the germline ends. Germline lookup yields CDR1 GTSNPN and CDR2 SVGIG (reference sequence). This CDR3 comprises 13 residues. The CDR3: CAWSVIGSYEQYF. The CDR3 nucleotides read TGTGCCTGGAGTGTAATAGGGTCCTACGAGCAGTACTTC.

The CDR3 loop reads CASSQGTPRDYGYTF. In nucleotides, the CDR3 is TGCGCCAGCAGCCAAGGGACCCCCCGGGACTATGGCTACACCTTC. The chain carries TRBV10-2 and TRBJ1-2, with TRBD1 as a possible D gene (5 bases). From germline, CDR1 is WSHSY and CDR2 SAAADI. CDR3 size: 15 residues. Trimming took 6 bases from V and 3 from J, leaving 17 bases between them.

This clonotype occurred many times. The chain couples TRBV2 to TRBJ2-5, with no clear D. The CDR3 is 13 amino acids. Germline lookup yields CDR1 SNHLY and CDR2 FYNNEI. V was shortened by 1 base and J by 2 bases, with 5 bases between the two germline ends. CDR3 bases: TGTGCCAGCAGTGAAGTGGGTCAAGAGACCCAGTACTTC. It translates to CASSEVGQETQYF.

This clonotype was detected a few times. The chain carries TRBV7-9 and TRBJ2-7; either TRBD1 or TRBD2 may supply D (5 bases each). The CDR3 sequence is 16 residues long. V was pared by 5 bases and J by 2 bases, with 19 bases between. Germline V gene data show CDR1 as SEHNR and CDR2 as FQNEAQ (reference sequence). CDR3 protein: CASSQDLSGTTYEQYF. Written as DNA, the CDR3 is TGTGCCAGCAGCCAAGATCTCTCGGGGACCACCTACGAGCAGTACTTC.

In its sample, this clonotype was seen many times. J is TRBJ2-7 and V is TRBV20-1, with D tentatively TRBD2 (6 bases). Germline loops: CDR1 DFQATT, CDR2 SNEGSKA (reference sequence). V was cut by 2 bases and J by 1 base, with 18 bases left in between. The CDR3 spans 16 residues. CDR3 residues: CSARSPASDLSYEQYF. The CDR3 DNA reads as TGCAGTGCTAGATCCCCCGCTAGCGACCTATCCTACGAGCAGTACTTC.

This clonotype was seen many times. This chain connects TRBV12-3 or TRBV12-4 to TRBJ1-5, with D unclear. V was trimmed by 4 bases and J by 1 base, leaving 2 bases between them. The CDR3 loop spans 12 amino acids. In nucleotides, the CDR3 is TGTGCCAGCAGTTGGAGCAATCAGCCCCAGCATTTT. Translating it yields CASSWSNQPQHF.

This clonotype was recorded at least ten times. This chain uses TRBV5-5 with TRBJ2-6; no reliable D call. The V gene's germline CDR1 is SGHKS and CDR2 YYEKEE (reference sequence). V shed 1 base and J shed 0 bases, with 5 bases lying between them. CDR3 length equals 15 residues. The DNA for the CDR3 is TGTGCCAGCAGCTTGATTGACTCTGGGGCCAACGTCCTGACTTTC. This gives the protein CASSLIDSGANVLTF.

This clonotype was counted only a few times. V usage is TRBV20-1 and J usage is TRBJ2-2, with 9 positions matching TRBD1. This CDR3 is built from 19 residues. The junction had 18 bases not matched to a gene; V was cut back by 5 bases and J by 2 bases. Germline V gives CDR1 DFQATT, CDR2 SNEGSKA (reference sequence). Here the CDR3 reads CSAVTGTGFGSRNTGELFF. For the CDR3, the DNA is TGCAGTGCTGTTACCGGGACAGGGTTTGGTAGCCGAAACACCGGGGAGCTGTTTTTT.

This clonotype was picked up one time. A much larger clone differs from this one at a single base, so this may be a read error. The V and J genes are TRBV2 and TRBJ2-5; 8 nucleotides align to TRBD1. V trimming: 6 bases; J trimming: 7 bases; junction bases outside the gene matches: 7. Per the germline V gene, CDR1 is SNHLY and CDR2 is FYNNEI. The CDR3 has 13 amino acids. CDR3 loop: CASRAGGSGTQYF. In DNA form, the CDR3 reads TGTGCCAGCAGGGCAGGGGGCTCGGGGACCCAGTACTTC.

This chain links TRBV4-1 with TRBJ1-5, with 7 nucleotides matching TRBD1. The CDR3 is 17 residues long. Germline V lookup: CDR1 MGHRA, CDR2 YSYEKL. The J segment lost 4 bases and the V segment lost 0 bases, leaving 9 bases of the junction unmatched. DNA for the CDR3: TGCGCCAGCAGCCAAGATTTTGGGGCAGGGGGAAATCAGCCCCAGCATTTT. This translates into CASSQDFGAGGNQPQHF.

The CDR3 DNA is TGTGCCAGCAGCTTGAATCCAACACCCTACGAGCAGTACTTC. It specifies CASSLNPTPYEQYF. The chain employs TRBV5-4 and TRBJ2-7, with D unresolved. The CDR3 is made up of 14 amino acids. Germline assignment: CDR1 SGHNT and CDR2 YYREEE (reference sequence). The V end lost 1 base, the J end lost 2 bases, and 10 bases lay between the germline ends.

This clonotype was counted once. J is TRBJ1-1 and V is TRBV5-1; tentative D call: TRBD1 (5 bases). This CDR3 comprises 15 residues. Trimming removed 1 base at V and 1 base at J, with 11 bases between. CDR1 is SGHRS, CDR2 YFSETQ, per germline. The DNA of the CDR3 is TGCGCCAGCAGCTTGACTAGCGGGGCGAACACTGAAGCTTTCTTT. This codes for CASSLTSGANTEAFF.

This clonotype was counted ten times or more. The chain carries TRBV7-6 and TRBJ1-3; D not certain. The CDR3 has 13 amino acids. V dropped 5 bases and J dropped 1 base, with 6 bases sitting between them. From germline, CDR1 is SGHVS and CDR2 FNYEAQ. The DNA of the CDR3 is TGTGCCAGCAGCCAAACTTCTGGAAACACCATATATTTT. Its translation is CASSQTSGNTIYF.

This clonotype came up once. The chain uses TRBV29-1 and TRBJ1-1, with no clear D. In germline, CDR1 is SQVTM, CDR2 ANQGSEA. The CDR3 consists of 11 residues. Trimming removed 7 bases at V and 10 bases at J, with 16 bases between. CDR3 region: CSARTGSRAFF. The DNA of the CDR3 is TGCAGCGCCAGGACGGGTTCGAGAGCTTTCTTT.

This clonotype showed up just a few times. The rearrangement joins TRBV10-3 to TRBJ1-5; D perhaps matches TRBD1 (5 bases). Germline lookup yields CDR1 ENHRY and CDR2 SYGVKD. Trimming took off 10 bases at V and 2 bases at J, with 18 bases between the two ends. The CDR3 spans 15 residues. The DNA of the CDR3 is TGTGCCAGCTCACCACGGGGCCTGGGCAATCAGCCCCAGCATTTT. Translating it yields CASSPRGLGNQPQHF.

The chain carries TRBV2 and TRBJ1-6; D not certain. V lost 8 bases and J 9 bases, leaving 14 bases between the germline ends. This CDR3 contains 13 residues. CDR1 and CDR2 from the germline V gene are SNHLY and FYNNEI. CDR3 amino acids: CASFGRDGSPLHF. In nucleotides, the CDR3 is TGTGCCAGCTTCGGACGGGATGGTTCACCCCTCCACTTT.

This clonotype was seen repeatedly, ten times or more. The gene calls are TRBV7-9 and TRBJ1-1, with D hard to call. V was trimmed by 5 bases and J by 4 bases, leaving 8 bases between them. Germline CDR1 is SEHNR and CDR2 is FQNEAQ (reference sequence). The CDR3 is made up of 12 amino acids. CDR3 nucleotide sequence: TGTGCCAGCAGCCCTTCTGGCACTGAAGCTTTCTTT. This encodes CASSPSGTEAFF. Full variable domain (outside the CDR3, taken from reference TRBV7-9 and TRBJ1-1): DTGVSQNPRHKITKRGQNVTFRCDPISEHNRLYWYRQTLGQGPEFLTYFQNEAQLEKSRLLSDRFSAERPKGSFSTLEIQRTEQGDSAMYLCASSPSGTEAFFGQGTRLTVV.

On this clonotype: Because the CDR3's place on the DNA is in doubt, the DNA is left out and the CDR3 is given as listed by TCRdb. The gene calls are TRBV5-4 and TRBJ2-7; TRBD1 was called by the table and not checked on the DNA. Germline V gives CDR1 SGHNT, CDR2 YYREEE (reference sequence). The CDR3 extends over 20 residues, inclusive of both ends. CDR3 amino acids: CASRLAGAHYEQYFSYEQYF.

This clonotype came up many times. The genes are TRBV20-1 and TRBJ2-5; D is unclear. Germline V CDR1 and CDR2: DFQATT, SNEGSKA (reference sequence). The CDR3 consists of 13 residues. The V end was cut by 0 bases, the J end by 7 bases, with 12 bases between. The CDR3 bases are TGCAGTGCTAGAGACTATAGTTGGTCGACCCAGTACTTC. This encodes CSARDYSWSTQYF.

A few counts support this clonotype. The chain carries TRBV5-6 and TRBJ1-2; TRBD1 matches at 7 bases. V shed 4 bases and J 4 bases; nucleotides not matched to a gene: 4. The CDR3 runs 13 residues. The V gene's germline CDR1 is SGHDT and CDR2 YYEEEE. The CDR3 DNA follows: TGTGCCAGCAGCACGGGACAGACCTATGGCTACACCTTC. Amino acids: CASSTGQTYGYTF.

On this clonotype itself: The CDR3 does not close with the conserved phenylalanine or tryptophan, likely indicating a read error. The DNA is left out, because the CDR3 cannot be placed on it with certainty; the CDR3 is given as TCRdb lists it. The chain has TRBV7-9 and TRBJ2-6; TRBD1 reflects the table's D call only, with no check against the DNA. The germline V gene encodes CDR1 SEHNR and CDR2 FQNEAQ (reference sequence). The CDR3 contains 12 residues when both ends are counted. The CDR3 here is CASSPPGRRPRS.

At least ten counts were recorded for this clonotype. The chain links TRBV15 to TRBJ1-1; 10 bases line up with TRBD1. The CDR3 spans 15 residues. Germline V gene sequence: CDR1 LNHNV, CDR2 YYDKDF (reference sequence). The V and J ends lost 5 bases and 4 bases, in that order; junction bases with no gene match: 7. This CDR3 is CATSPGQGLGTEAFF. CDR3 DNA: TGTGCCACCAGCCCGGGACAGGGGCTCGGCACTGAAGCTTTCTTT.

In its sample, this clonotype was seen many times. The chain joins TRBV20-1 to TRBJ1-1, with D perhaps matching TRBD1 (6 bases). This CDR3 spans 12 amino acids. The germline V gene encodes CDR1 DFQATT and CDR2 SNEGSKA (reference sequence). V lost 6 bases, J lost 4 bases, and 12 bases lay in between. The CDR3 reads CSAQRQATEAFF. The CDR3 DNA follows: TGCAGTGCGCAGCGACAGGCCACTGAAGCTTTCTTT.

This clonotype was observed a few times. This rearrangement joins TRBV30 to TRBJ1-1; unclear D gene. The germline CDR1 and CDR2 sequences are GTSNPN and SVGIG (reference sequence). The CDR3 has 13 residues. The V gene lost 4 bases and the J gene lost 2 bases, with 11 bases spanning the gap. CDR3 nucleotides: TGTGCCTGGACCAGCTACGGTAACACTGAAGCTTTCTTT. This codes for CAWTSYGNTEAFF. The full variable domain, its missing parts supplied by reference TRBV30 and TRBJ1-1, is SQTIHQWPATLVQPVGSPLSLECTVEGTSNPNLYWYRQAAGRGLQLLFYSVGIGQISSEVPQNLSASRPQDRQFILSSKKLLLSDSGFYLCAWTSYGNTEAFFGQGTRLTVV.

This chain uses TRBV6-6 with TRBJ2-7; a weak D match, TRBD2 (6 bases). The CDR3 sequence is 13 residues long. V gave up 5 bases and J gave up 6 bases, with 14 bases separating them. CDR1 MNHNY and CDR2 SVGAGI come from the germline V gene (reference sequence). This chain's CDR3 is CASSRELGTEQYF. For the CDR3, the DNA is TGTGCCAGCAGTCGGGAGTTAGGGACCGAGCAGTACTTC.

CDR3: CSLGWMNTEAFF. CDR3 DNA sequence: TGCAGCTTAGGATGGATGAACACTGAAGCTTTCTTT. The chain combines TRBV29-1 with TRBJ1-1; D unresolved. CDR3 length: 12 residues. Germline CDR1 and CDR2: SQVTM and ANQGSEA. Trimming cost V 8 bases and J 0 bases, with 10 bases left between them.

Turning to this clonotype: A much larger clone differs by one base, so this may be a read error. This sequence joins TRBV12-3 or TRBV12-4 and TRBJ1-2; D is ambiguous. The CDR3 has 13 amino acids. Trimming left V 4 bases short and J 4 bases short, with 10 bases between. The CDR3 loop reads CASSSYALYGYTF. The CDR3 nucleotides read TGTGCCAGCAGTTCGTATGCCCTCTATGGCTACACCTTC.

This clonotype showed up many times. The chain combines TRBV7-3 with TRBJ2-5, with D unclear. Germline V lookup: CDR1 SGHTA, CDR2 FQGTGA. The CDR3 length is 15 residues. Trimming left V 5 bases short and J 4 bases short, with 17 bases between. CDR3 sequence (DNA): TGTGCCAGCAGCCGACACGGCATGGTCGGAGAGACCCAGTACTTC. As protein: CASSRHGMVGETQYF.